The clone carrying this TCR beta chain was seen only a few times. The antigen remains undetermined. These data belong to a study of T cell repertoires in cytomegalovirus infection. Study-level information: CMV infection together with matching HLA type was indicated by public TCR beta signatures.

V shed 4 bases and J 6 bases; nucleotides not matched to a gene: 6. This CDR3 region has 13 residues. The germline CDR1 and CDR2 sequences are MNHNS and SASEGT. TCRdb recomputed calls from the reads with MiXCR, one row per CDR3 protein. The table shows 28,000 or so distinct CDR3 sequences, with roughly a fifth occurring only once. This receptor was taken from a human donor in good health (CMV status not recorded). Some clones in this sample may be carry-over from other donors' samples. The chain employs TRBV6-1 and TRBJ2-7; 7 bases map to TRBD2. Source: CD8+ T cells from cultured PBMCs, taken from culture after CMV antigen stimulation. The CDR3, as DNA: TGTGCCAGCAGTGGCGTGGGAGGGGTCGAGCAGTACTTC. Encoded protein: CASSGVGGVEQYF.